The next 22 T cell receptor beta chains were all read from a single sample in a study of OX40 agonist ivuxolimab in advanced cancers. Libraries were prepared by immunoSEQ multiplex PCR; TCRdb keeps only in-frame clonotypes and omits some of them. The sample comprises about 64,000 clones, 87% of which are singletons, and approximately 2.8% rests with the top ten. The source was CD4+ or CD8+ T cells sorted from blood, collected in a trial of the OX40 agonist ivuxolimab. These TCRs come from an adult with an advanced solid tumor such as melanoma, head and neck, liver or kidney cancer.

This clone was seen once. The chain combines TRBV2 with TRBJ2-1, with D maybe TRBD1 (5 bases). V lost 4 bases, J lost 1 base, and 11 bases lay in between. The germline gives CDR1 SNHLY, CDR2 FYNNEI. The CDR3 is 15 residues long. This CDR3 is CASSAQGLSYNEQFF. CDR3 bases: TGTGCCAGCAGTGCTCAGGGCTTATCCTACAATGAGCAGTTCTTC.

The genes are TRBV2 and TRBJ2-7, with a weak D call TRBD1 (6 bases). This CDR3 has 13 residues. Trimming removed 4 bases at V and 2 bases at J, with 9 bases between. CDR1 and CDR2 from the germline V gene are SNHLY and FYNNEI. The CDR3 region has the DNA TGTGCCAGCAGTGGACAGGCAGCCTACGAGCAGTACTTC. It is translated as CASSGQAAYEQYF.

The genes are TRBV27 and TRBJ1-1; 8 bases match TRBD1. In germline, CDR1 is MNHEY, CDR2 SMNVEV (reference sequence). The CDR3 runs to 14 residues. Losses at the gene ends were 5 bases for V and 5 bases for J; bases not matched to a gene: 7. CDR3 DNA sequence: TGTGCCAGCAGTACCCCGGACAGGGTGACTGAAGCTTTCTTT. Encoded protein: CASSTPDRVTEAFF.

The rearrangement uses TRBV6-5 and TRBJ1-2, with D possibly TRBD1 on 5 matching bases. Germline-derived CDR1 and CDR2 are MNHEY and SVGAGI. The CDR3 runs 15 residues. The V end was cut by 6 bases, the J end by 2 bases, with 16 bases between. As DNA, the CDR3 is TGTGCCAGCAGGGACTACCACCGGGACAACTATGGCTACACCTTC. The encoded protein is CASRDYHRDNYGYTF.

J is TRBJ1-5 and V is TRBV19, with D perhaps matching TRBD1 (5 bases). The CDR3 spans 17 residues. Germline V gives CDR1 LNHDA, CDR2 SQIVND (reference sequence). Trimming removed 0 bases at V and 4 bases at J, with 16 bases between. This CDR3 reads CASSIDLGTDYNQPQHF. The CDR3 nucleotides are TGTGCCAGTAGTATAGATTTGGGGACGGACTATAATCAGCCCCAGCATTTT.

This clone has just a few counts. This sequence joins TRBV30 and TRBJ1-1, with TRBD1 as a possible D gene (6 bases). The CDR3 loop spans 13 amino acids. Germline V CDR1 and CDR2: GTSNPN, SVGIG (reference sequence). V lost 5 bases to trimming and J lost 5 bases, with 15 bases between them. The CDR3 nucleotides are TGTGCCTGGGGAGGGGGGAGAGTGACTGAAGCTTTCTTT. Translation gives CAWGGGRVTEAFF.

The chain has TRBV10-2 and TRBJ1-4; D is unclear. The germline V gene encodes CDR1 WSHSY and CDR2 SAAADI. Trimming took off 3 bases at V and 3 bases at J, with 14 bases between the two ends. This CDR3 is built from 16 residues. The CDR3 sequence: CASSDLRVEANEKLFF. The CDR3 DNA reads TGCGCCAGCAGTGACTTAAGGGTAGAAGCTAATGAAAAACTGTTTTTT.

The chain links TRBV19 to TRBJ1-5, with D perhaps matching TRBD1 (5 bases). CDR3 length: 13 residues. Trimming took 4 bases from V and 6 from J, leaving 10 bases between them. The germline gives CDR1 LNHDA, CDR2 SQIVND (reference sequence). The CDR3 bases are TGTGCCAGTAGTAGCAGGGAAGGTCAGCCCCAGCATTTT. This translates into CASSSREGQPQHF. The full variable domain, its missing parts supplied by reference TRBV19 and TRBJ1-5, is DGGITQSPKYLFRKEGQNVTLSCEQNLNHDAMYWYRQDPGQGLRLIYYSQIVNDFQKGDIAEGYSVSREKKESFPLTVTSAQKNPTAFYLCASSSREGQPQHFGDGTRLSIL.

The chain combines TRBV11-3 with TRBJ2-3; the D is unclear. CDR1 is SGHNT, CDR2 YENEEA, per germline. This CDR3 spans 13 amino acids. Trimming pared 1 base from V and 4 bases from J, leaving 6 bases between. CDR3: CASSLGFSDTQYF. CDR3 sequence (DNA): TGTGCCAGCAGCTTAGGGTTTTCAGATACGCAGTATTTT.

This chain joins TRBV19 and TRBJ1-1; D gene ambiguous. The germline CDR1 and CDR2 sequences are LNHDA and SQIVND (reference sequence). The CDR3 extends over 12 amino acids. V was clipped by 5 bases and J by 5 bases, with 9 bases between them. CDR3 nucleotide sequence: TGTGCCAGTAGTCCCGGGTGGACTGAAGCTTTCTTT. Translating gives CASSPGWTEAFF.

This chain connects TRBV9 to TRBJ2-6; no definite D call. This CDR3 spans 15 amino acids. CDR1 is SGDLS, CDR2 YYNGEE, per germline. Trimming pared 4 bases from V and 0 bases from J, leaving 8 bases between. The CDR3 bases are TGTGCCAGCAGCCCTATCGGCTCTGGGGCCAACGTCCTGACTTTC. As protein: CASSPIGSGANVLTF.

This rearrangement joins TRBV28 to TRBJ1-2, with a possible D match to TRBD1 (6 bases). This CDR3 is built from 15 residues. The germline V gene has CDR1 MDHEN and CDR2 SYDVKM. V shed 4 bases and J shed 3 bases, with 15 bases lying between them. The CDR3 nucleotides are TGTGCCAGCAGTTCCCCAGGAGAGGGGGACTATGGCTACACCTTC. It specifies CASSSPGEGDYGYTF.

The chain links TRBV4-2 to TRBJ2-2, with D maybe TRBD2 (6 bases). V was clipped by 3 bases and J by 4 bases, with 12 bases between them. The CDR3 length is 15 residues. Per the germline V gene, CDR1 is LGHNA and CDR2 is YNFKEQ. The DNA of the CDR3 is TGTGCCAGCAGCCACCGCGGGGCGGGCACCGGGGAGCTGTTTTTT. Amino acids: CASSHRGAGTGELFF.

V gene TRBV9 combines with J gene TRBJ2-5, with D perhaps matching TRBD2 (7 bases). Trimming took off 4 bases at V and 3 bases at J, with 13 bases between the two ends. Germline CDR1 and CDR2: SGDLS and YYNGEE. This CDR3 contains 14 residues. The CDR3 sequence: CASSMTGLEETQYF. Here the CDR3 DNA reads TGTGCCAGCAGCATGACAGGACTAGAAGAGACCCAGTACTTC.

The V and J genes are TRBV29-1 and TRBJ2-3; D is possibly TRBD1 (5 bases). The germline gives CDR1 SQVTM, CDR2 ANQGSEA. The CDR3 spans 13 residues. V was cut by 4 bases and J by 8 bases, with 16 bases left in between. CDR3 nucleotide sequence: TGCAGCGTTGTTTTTTCAGGGTCGGGTACGCAGTATTTT. Amino acid sequence: CSVVFSGSGTQYF.

This chain connects TRBV28 to TRBJ1-2; a possible D gene is TRBD1 (6 bases). Between the trimmed V and J ends, which lost 6 bases and 8 bases, there was a span of 19 bases. CDR3 size: 14 residues. Germline V gene data show CDR1 as MDHEN and CDR2 as SYDVKM. CDR3 sequence: CASRTGALERGYTF. CDR3 bases: TGTGCCAGCAGGACAGGCGCCCTTGAGAGGGGCTACACCTTC.

The rearrangement uses TRBV9 and TRBJ1-2, with a weak D call TRBD1 (5 bases). Germline lookup yields CDR1 SGDLS and CDR2 YYNGEE. V dropped 4 bases and J dropped 8 bases, with 15 bases sitting between them. The CDR3 has 13 residues. CDR3 bases: TGTGCCAGCAGCTACCTTCTGGGGCTAGGCTACACCTTC. Protein: CASSYLLGLGYTF.

The gene calls are TRBV11-3 and TRBJ1-5, with TRBD1 as a possible D gene (5 bases). Trimming left V 1 base short and J 6 bases short, with 22 bases between. The germline V gene encodes CDR1 SGHNT and CDR2 YENEEA. The CDR3 has 18 residues. The CDR3 region has the DNA TGTGCCAGCAGCTTAGCCCCCCATGGGGGAGTCGGGAGTCAGCCCCAGCATTTT. This gives the protein CASSLAPHGGVGSQPQHF. The full variable domain, its missing parts supplied by reference TRBV11-3 and TRBJ1-5, is EAGVVQSPRYKIIEKKQPVAFWCNPISGHNTLYWYLQNLGQGPELLIRYENEEAVDDSQLPKDRFSAERLKGVDSTLKIQPAELGDSAVYLCASSLAPHGGVGSQPQHFGDGTRLSIL.

This chain joins TRBV6-5 and TRBJ2-5; D is possibly TRBD1 or TRBD2 (6 bases each). Germline CDR1 and CDR2: MNHEY and SVGAGI. V was shortened by 6 bases and J by 1 base, with 15 bases between the two germline ends. The CDR3 is made up of 15 amino acids. The CDR3 DNA follows: TGTGCCAGCAGAGTTTCCGGGGGCCGCCAAGAGACCCAGTACTTC. This encodes CASRVSGGRQETQYF.

The rearrangement uses TRBV18 and TRBJ2-2, with TRBD1 as a possible D gene (5 bases). V lost 3 bases to trimming and J lost 5 bases, with 16 bases between them. Per germline, CDR1 KGHSH and CDR2 LQKENI. The length of the CDR3 is 16 residues. CDR3: CASSPYDQGATGELFF. In DNA form, the CDR3 reads TGTGCCAGCTCACCCTACGATCAAGGGGCGACCGGGGAGCTGTTTTTT.

The DNA of the CDR3 is TGTGCCAGCAGCTGGGGACTAGCGGGAGAAGAGACCCAGTACTTC. It codes for CASSWGLAGEETQYF. The J gene is TRBJ2-5, the V gene TRBV11-2, with 14 bases aligning to TRBD2. V lost 4 bases, J lost 3 bases, and 1 base stayed unmatched. The germline V gene has CDR1 SGHAT and CDR2 FQNNGV. The CDR3 loop spans 15 amino acids.

This rearrangement joins TRBV2 to TRBJ2-1, with 7 nucleotides matching TRBD1. With V trimmed by 7 bases and J by 3 bases, 18 bases remained unmatched. CDR3 size: 18 residues. Germline V CDR1 and CDR2: SNHLY, FYNNEI. The DNA of the CDR3 is TGTGCCAGCACCGGAAGGTTCAGAAAGGGACAGTACTACAATGAGCAGTTCTTC. It codes for CASTGRFRKGQYYNEQFF.